The clone carrying this T cell receptor beta chain was seen repeatedly, ten times or more. The patients had localized lung adenocarcinoma, a non-small cell subtype. TCRdb fed the PCR reads into MiXCR, producing one record per CDR3 protein. The sample lists some 20,000 distinct CDR3 sequences; about 43% were seen once. This specimen belongs to a study of CD4 and CD8 cells across lung adenocarcinoma regions. The origin of this receptor is a male donor with lung adenocarcinoma. The CD4 and CD8 labels of this study may be unreliable. Material for sequencing was CD4+ T cells from the margin of a lung tumor.

The CDR3 loop is CATSGDNSYEQYF. DNA for the CDR3: TGTGCCACCAGTGGGGACAACTCCTACGAGCAGTACTTC. The gene calls are TRBV24-1 and TRBJ2-1; TRBD1 might be the D (6 bases). The J call is doubtful: the DNA matches TRBJ2-7 better. CDR1 KGHDR and CDR2 SFDVKD come from the germline V gene. This CDR3 is 13 amino acids long.